This TCR beta chain emerged from a study of blood T cell repertoires in COVID-19. Study details: Donors in the United States, Italy and Spain gave samples during acute or convalescent COVID-19.

Per germline, CDR1 DFQATT and CDR2 SNEGSKA (reference sequence). The V and J ends lost 3 bases and 3 bases respectively, with 8 bases between them. The CDR3 is made up of 12 amino acids. Only in-frame clones appear in the TCRdb table, and some are missing; sequencing was by immunoSEQ multiplex PCR. The sample includes 20,000 to 25,000 clones, 80% to 95% of them seen just once. This sequence joins TRBV20-1 and TRBJ1-2; the D is unclear. The origin of this receptor is a human donor in a cohort sampled during active COVID-19. The specimen sequenced was peripheral blood. The CDR3 protein is CSASLSDYGYTF. CDR3 nucleotides: TGCAGTGCTAGTCTGTCAGACTATGGCTACACCTTC.